The present T cell receptor (beta chain) was sequenced within a study of T cell changes during pregnancy in multiple sclerosis. The length of the CDR3 is 10 residues. Germline V gene sequence: CDR1 DFQATT, CDR2 SNEGSKA (reference sequence). The V end lost 5 bases, the J end lost 4 bases, and 6 bases lay between the germline ends. TCRdb's table, derived via immunoSEQ multiplex PCR, lists solely in-frame clones and lacks some. Of fewer than 80,000 clones in the sample, about 90% are singletons; the top ten hold approximately 0.97%. This clone was counted once. The clonotype originates from a female donor in good health, enrolled as a control in a pregnancy study. Sequences were derived from peripheral blood, sampled in the first trimester of pregnancy. This chain joins TRBV20-1 and TRBJ2-7; D is uncertain. The CDR3 nucleotides are TGCAGTGCTCAGGCTTACGAGCAGTACTTC. Its protein product is CSAQAYEQYF.